Reported below is one T cell receptor (beta chain). Its matching antigen is unknown. The PCR had 60 Vbeta and 13 Jbeta primers. Sequenced by immunoSEQ multiplex PCR; TCRdb stores in-frame clones only, minus some. Of about 130,000 clones in the sample, 77% were seen once. This sample was included in a study of cytomegalovirus exposure and HLA in healthy donors. As for the study in general: Counted in an early data release were about 86 million unique TCRs from HLA-typed donors. Whole-study results and caveats: Analyses of presence and absence presupposed an approximately uniform sequencing depth across donors. In a later analysis, TCR beta V- and J-gene trimming was associated with a missense DCLRE1C variant.

This CDR3 is 15 amino acids long. V dropped 0 bases and J dropped 7 bases, with 14 bases sitting between them. From germline, CDR1 is MNHEY and CDR2 SMNVEV (reference sequence). Donors had nominal health at sampling but likely had unrecorded immune exposures. V is TRBV27 and J is TRBJ2-3; D possibly corresponds to TRBD2 (6 bases). Sequenced: PBMCs. This clonotype was obtained from a woman aged 40 to 50 in good health and CMV-seropositive. CDR3 amino acids: CASSLSGGSRNTQYF. The CDR3 DNA sequence: TGTGCCAGCAGTTTATCCGGAGGGTCTAGGAATACGCAGTATTTT.